This T cell receptor (beta chain) was identified during a study of T cells in Graves' hyperthyroidism and ophthalmopathy. This clonotype was detected many times. RNA transcripts yielded amplified TCR beta CDR3 regions. The TCR CDR3 was amplified in a first-round RT-PCR using the HTBI primer set. Each CDR3 protein gets one entry after TCRdb re-called the multiplex PCR reads with MiXCR. The sample shows 550,000 to 800,000 distinct CDR3 sequences, roughly a sixth of them seen only once. CDR1 MDHEN and CDR2 SYDVKM come from the germline V gene. The CDR3 is 16 amino acids. Trimming removed 3 bases from V and 2 bases from J; junction bases left unmatched: 5.

The sequencing input was blood. The sequence came from a man aged 50 or older with Graves' hyperthyroidism. This sequence joins TRBV28 and TRBJ2-3; 10 bases are a match to TRBD2. The CDR3 nucleotides read TGTGCCAGCAGTTTTTCTAGCGGGAGCTACACAGATACGCAGTATTTT. Protein sequence: CASSFSSGSYTDTQYF. Variable domain in full (rest from reference TRBV28 and TRBJ2-3): DVKVTQSSRYLVKRTGEKVFLECVQDMDHENMFWYRQDPGLGLRLIYFSYDVKMKEKGDIPEGYSVSREKKERFSLILESASTNQTSMYLCASSFSSGSYTDTQYFGPGTRLTVL.